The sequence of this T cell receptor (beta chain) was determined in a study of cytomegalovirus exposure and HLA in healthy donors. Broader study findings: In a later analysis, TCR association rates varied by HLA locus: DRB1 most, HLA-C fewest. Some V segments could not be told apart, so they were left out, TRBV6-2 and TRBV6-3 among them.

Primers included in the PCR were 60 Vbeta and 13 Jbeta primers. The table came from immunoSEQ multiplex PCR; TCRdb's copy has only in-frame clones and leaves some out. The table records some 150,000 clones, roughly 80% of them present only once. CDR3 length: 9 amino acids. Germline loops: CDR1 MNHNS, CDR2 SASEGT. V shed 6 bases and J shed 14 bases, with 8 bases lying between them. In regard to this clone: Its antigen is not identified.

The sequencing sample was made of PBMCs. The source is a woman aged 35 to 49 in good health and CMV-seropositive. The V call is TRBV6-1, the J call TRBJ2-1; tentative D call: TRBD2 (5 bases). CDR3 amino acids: CASRPREFF. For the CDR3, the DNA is TGTGCCAGCAGGCCGAGGGAGTTCTTC.